Presented here are 20 T cell receptor beta chains from one specimen sequenced in a study of TIL therapy for anti-PD-1-resistant metastatic lung cancer. Time point meaning: pre-treatment sample, taken before nivolumab and TIL therapy. This was the immunoSEQ v3 assay. Data came from immunoSEQ multiplex PCR; TCRdb stores just in-frame clones and leaves some out. The table shows under 60,000 clones, with just over 85% occurring only once. The sequenced sample was blood, obtained at baseline. The receptors shown here come from a person aged 30 to 80 with non-small cell lung cancer.

The rearrangement links TRBV3-1 (or the pseudogene TRBV3-2) to TRBJ2-7; 8 bases fit TRBD1. Germline CDR1 LGHDT, CDR2 YNNKEL (reference sequence). The CDR3 runs 14 residues. V was clipped by 4 bases and J by 3 bases; unmatched bases: 5. This chain's CDR3 is CASSLWTGSYEQYF. In DNA, the CDR3 is TGTGCCAGCAGCCTTTGGACAGGGAGCTACGAGCAGTACTTC.

The rearrangement joins TRBV9 to TRBJ2-1; D ambiguous. The V end lost 4 bases, the J end lost 4 bases, and 9 bases lay between the germline ends. The CDR3 runs 13 residues. Germline loops: CDR1 SGDLS, CDR2 YYNGEE. The CDR3 coding sequence is TGTGCCAGCAGCTCTGACGGTTACAATGAGCAGTTCTTC. It codes for CASSSDGYNEQFF.

This chain uses TRBV7-9 with TRBJ2-7, with 15 bases that match TRBD2. Per germline, CDR1 SEHNR and CDR2 FQNEAQ (reference sequence). J was trimmed by 4 bases and V by 5 bases; bases with no gene match: 3. This CDR3 spans 15 amino acids. Here the CDR3 reads CASSAGLAGGYEQYF. CDR3 bases: TGTGCCAGCAGCGCCGGACTAGCGGGGGGGTACGAGCAGTACTTC.

The gene calls are TRBV7-2 and TRBJ2-7; possibly TRBD2 for D (6 bases). The CDR3 has 16 residues. V dropped 1 base and J dropped 5 bases, with 18 bases sitting between them. The germline CDR1 and CDR2 sequences are SGHTA and FQGNSA. The CDR3 reads CASSLGNRLAAHEQYF. CDR3 nucleotide sequence: TGTGCCAGCAGCTTAGGAAACAGGTTAGCGGCCCACGAGCAGTACTTC. The complete variable domain, with remaining parts taken from reference TRBV7-2 and TRBJ2-7, reads GAGVSQSPSNKVTEKGKDVELRCDPISGHTALYWYRQSLGQGLEFLIYFQGNSAPDKSGLPSDRFSAERTGGSVSTLTIQRTQQEDSAVYLCASSLGNRLAAHEQYFGPGTRLTVT.

The chain employs TRBV5-1 and TRBJ1-4; D is undetermined. Germline-derived CDR1 and CDR2 are SGHRS and YFSETQ. V was cut by 5 bases and J by 5 bases, with 10 bases left in between. The CDR3 has 13 amino acids. CDR3: CASSPRINEKLFF. CDR3 bases: TGCGCCAGCAGTCCCAGGATAAATGAAAAACTGTTTTTT.

The chain joins TRBV4-2 to TRBJ2-3; D gene uncertain. The CDR3 sequence is 14 residues long. Germline CDR1 is LGHNA and CDR2 is YNFKEQ. V was trimmed by 0 bases and J by 6 bases, leaving 10 bases between them. The CDR3 spells CASSQDPRTDTQYF. The DNA of the CDR3 is TGTGCCAGCAGCCAAGATCCGCGGACGGATACGCAGTATTTT.

This clone was detected a few times. The chain employs TRBV15 and TRBJ1-4; D is unresolved. Trimming removed 3 bases at V and 9 bases at J, with 14 bases between. Germline CDR1 LNHNV, CDR2 YYDKDF (reference sequence). The CDR3 runs to 14 residues. CDR3 loop: CATSRALEMKKLFF. The CDR3 DNA sequence: TGTGCCACCAGCAGGGCGCTTGAAATGAAAAAACTGTTTTTT.

This chain links TRBV19 with TRBJ2-7, with a possible D match to TRBD1 (5 bases). CDR1 is LNHDA, CDR2 SQIVND, per germline (reference sequence). V lost 1 base and J 5 bases, leaving 12 bases between the germline ends. This CDR3 spans 14 amino acids. The chain's CDR3 is CASSIAQGRDEQYF. CDR3 DNA: TGTGCCAGTAGTATAGCGCAGGGAAGGGACGAGCAGTACTTC.

J is TRBJ1-1 and V is TRBV6-5; TRBD1 is a possible D gene (5 bases). V was trimmed by 5 bases and J by 10 bases, leaving 17 bases between them. Germline loops: CDR1 MNHEY, CDR2 SVGAGI. This CDR3 has 13 amino acids. CDR3 in amino acids: CASSTPMGGRAFF. DNA of the CDR3: TGTGCCAGCAGTACCCCGATGGGGGGTAGAGCTTTCTTT.

The chain has TRBV2 and TRBJ2-2, with TRBD2 matching over 13 bases. J was trimmed by 5 bases and V by 10 bases; bases with no gene match: 4. The V gene's germline CDR1 is SNHLY and CDR2 FYNNEI. This CDR3 is built from 14 residues. As DNA, the CDR3 is TGTGCCACCGGACTAGCGGGAGCAACCGGGGAGCTGTTTTTT. Protein: CATGLAGATGELFF.

This chain joins TRBV9 and TRBJ2-1; 8 positions agree with TRBD1. The CDR3 consists of 13 residues. Germline V gene data show CDR1 as SGDLS and CDR2 as YYNGEE. V shed 3 bases and J 7 bases; nucleotides not matched to a gene: 3. CDR3 coding DNA: TGTGCCAGCAGCGGGACAGGGAGGAATGAGCAGTTCTTC. Its protein is CASSGTGRNEQFF.

This clone was detected a few times. The chain recombines TRBV19 with TRBJ1-5, with D uncertain. CDR3 size: 14 residues. The germline V gene encodes CDR1 LNHDA and CDR2 SQIVND (reference sequence). Trimming took off 6 bases at V and 8 bases at J, with 17 bases between the two ends. CDR3 nucleotides: TGTGCCAGTAGGTTGAGGGCCGGTTGGGAGCCCCAGCATTTT. Protein sequence: CASRLRAGWEPQHF.

The genes are TRBV6-5 and TRBJ1-5; D is possibly TRBD1 (6 bases). This CDR3 is 15 amino acids long. Germline CDR1 MNHEY, CDR2 SVGAGI. Trimming removed 6 bases from V and 1 base from J, with 13 bases in between. The CDR3 sequence is CASRTTGQSNQPQHF. The CDR3 DNA is TGTGCCAGCAGAACGACAGGTCAGAGCAATCAGCCCCAGCATTTT.

This clone was counted once. The rearrangement uses TRBV30 and TRBJ1-2; D gene uncertain. Germline loops: CDR1 GTSNPN, CDR2 SVGIG (reference sequence). Deletions cut 5 bases from V and 8 bases from J, with 15 bases between. The CDR3 sequence is 12 residues long. CDR3 in amino acids: CAWHPGPLGYTF. In nucleotides, the CDR3 is TGTGCCTGGCACCCGGGCCCTTTGGGCTACACCTTC.

This clone was seen only once. The chain combines TRBV6-5 with TRBJ2-3; TRBD1 agrees at 10 bases. Germline CDR1 MNHEY, CDR2 SVGAGI. This CDR3 region has 13 residues. V was clipped by 10 bases and J by 2 bases; unmatched bases: 3. The CDR3 sequence is CATGTGDTDTQYF. The CDR3 coding sequence is TGTGCCACCGGGACAGGGGACACAGATACGCAGTATTTT.

This chain connects TRBV28 to TRBJ2-6; D remains ambiguous. CDR3 length: 14 residues. Trimming pared 3 bases from V and 1 base from J, leaving 4 bases between. Germline lookup yields CDR1 MDHEN and CDR2 SYDVKM. CDR3 sequence reads: CASSFLSGANVLTF. In nucleotides, the CDR3 is TGTGCCAGCAGTTTCTTATCTGGGGCCAACGTCCTGACTTTC.

V is TRBV5-8 and J is TRBJ2-1; D might be TRBD1 (5 bases). The CDR3 loop spans 14 amino acids. The V gene lost 2 bases and the J gene lost 1 base, with 7 bases spanning the gap. CDR1 and CDR2 from the germline V gene are SGHTS and YDEGEE. CDR3 sequence (DNA): TGTGCCAGCAGCTTCCAGGGATCCTACAATGAGCAGTTCTTC. This sequence encodes CASSFQGSYNEQFF.

Turning to this clone: The sample has other DNA sequences that encode this CDR3 too. The CDR3 loop is CASSSDRDYEQYF. The CDR3, as DNA: TGTGCCAGCAGCTCGGACAGGGACTACGAGCAGTACTTC. V and J are TRBV14 and TRBJ2-7; 8 nucleotides align to TRBD1. J was trimmed by 3 bases and V by 5 bases; bases with no gene match: 3. The CDR3 spans 13 residues. Germline V gene lookup returns CDR1 SGHDN and CDR2 FVKESK.

V and J are TRBV2 and TRBJ1-5, with TRBD1 matching over 12 bases. Germline CDR1 SNHLY, CDR2 FYNNEI. V gave up 6 bases and J gave up 1 base; unmatched junction bases: 4. There are 16 residues in the CDR3. CDR3 sequence: CASRGQGARSNQPQHF. CDR3 nucleotide sequence: TGTGCCAGCAGGGGACAGGGGGCAAGAAGCAATCAGCCCCAGCATTTT. The whole variable domain, filled in from reference TRBV2 and TRBJ1-5, reads EPEVTQTPSHQVTQMGQEVILRCVPISNHLYFYWYRQILGQKVEFLVSFYNNEISEKSEIFDDQFSVERPDGSNFTLKIRSTKLEDSAMYFCASRGQGARSNQPQHFGDGTRLSIL.

This chain connects TRBV6-5 to TRBJ2-3, with 8 bases matching TRBD1. J gave up 2 bases and V 6 bases, and 7 bases lay outside the gene matches. The CDR3 is 15 amino acids. From germline, CDR1 is MNHEY and CDR2 SVGAGI. CDR3 sequence (DNA): TGTGCCAGCAGACTAGGACAGGGAGACACAGATACGCAGTATTTT. Encoded protein: CASRLGQGDTDTQYF.